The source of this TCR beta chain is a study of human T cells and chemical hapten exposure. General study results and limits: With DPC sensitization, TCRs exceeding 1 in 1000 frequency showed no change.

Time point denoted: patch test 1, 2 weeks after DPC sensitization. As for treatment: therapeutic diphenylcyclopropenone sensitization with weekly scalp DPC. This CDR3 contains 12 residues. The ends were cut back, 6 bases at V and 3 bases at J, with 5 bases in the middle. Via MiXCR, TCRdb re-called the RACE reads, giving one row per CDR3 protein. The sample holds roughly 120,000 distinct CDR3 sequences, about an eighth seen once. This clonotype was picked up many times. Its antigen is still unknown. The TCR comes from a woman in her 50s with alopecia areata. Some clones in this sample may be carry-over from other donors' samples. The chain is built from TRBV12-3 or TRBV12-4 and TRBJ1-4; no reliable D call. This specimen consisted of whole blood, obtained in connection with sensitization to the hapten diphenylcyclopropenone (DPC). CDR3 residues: CASSPSNEKLFF. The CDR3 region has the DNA TGTGCCAGCAGCCCGTCTAATGAAAAACTGTTTTTT.